These 9 T cell receptor beta chains came from one sample sequenced in a study of T cell changes during pregnancy in multiple sclerosis. Data came from immunoSEQ multiplex PCR; TCRdb stores just in-frame clones and leaves some out. The top ten clones hold 0.6% to 0.8% of a sample with tens of thousands of clones, about nine tenths of them seen once. This specimen was CD4+ T cells from peripheral blood mononuclear cells, taken in the first trimester of pregnancy. These receptor sequences come from a female donor with multiple sclerosis, enrolled in a pregnancy study.

The CDR3 DNA follows: TGTGCCAGCAGTGCGGGAGCGGGGCCTCACGGGGAGCTGTTTTTT. Amino acid sequence: CASSAGAGPHGELFF. The J gene is TRBJ2-2, the V gene TRBV6-4; 7 bases map to TRBD2. This CDR3 is 15 amino acids long. V lost 4 bases, J lost 7 bases, and 9 bases stayed unmatched. Germline assignment: CDR1 MRHNA and CDR2 SNTAGT.

This clone was detected only a few times. The chain uses TRBV30 and TRBJ1-2; unclear D gene. Germline V gene lookup returns CDR1 GTSNPN and CDR2 SVGIG (reference sequence). V was shortened by 3 bases and J by 2 bases, with 19 bases between the two germline ends. The CDR3 contains 16 residues. The CDR3 region has the DNA TGTGCCTGGAGCGCGGGGTTGGGTGTTGAGAACTATGGCTACACCTTC. Residues: CAWSAGLGVENYGYTF.

This CDR3 reads CASSQGLGGGAPPKRYF. CDR3 sequence (DNA): TGCGCCAGCAGCCAAGGCTTGGGTGGGGGGGCCCCCCCTAAACGGTACTTC. The chain couples TRBV4-3 to TRBJ2-7; weak D call: TRBD2 (7 bases). Germline loops: CDR1 LGHNA, CDR2 YSLEER. This CDR3 has 17 amino acids. Trimming removed 1 base from V and 12 bases from J, with 28 bases in between.

The V gene is TRBV7-2, the J gene TRBJ1-1; no firm D call. V was cut by 1 base and J by 0 bases, with 9 bases left in between. Germline V gene sequence: CDR1 SGHTA, CDR2 FQGNSA. This CDR3 has 15 amino acids. CDR3 nucleotide sequence: TGTGCCAGCAGCTTAGTCCCCTCCCTGAACACTGAAGCTTTCTTT. This codes for CASSLVPSLNTEAFF.

This rearrangement joins TRBV9 to TRBJ2-5; 9 bases match TRBD2. From germline, CDR1 is SGDLS and CDR2 YYNGEE. V dropped 4 bases and J dropped 1; count of bases not matched to a gene: 11. The CDR3 sequence is 17 residues long. In nucleotides, the CDR3 is TGTGCCAGCAGCCCCGGACAGAGCGGGGGGCCCCAAGAGACCCAGTACTTC. Protein product: CASSPGQSGGPQETQYF.

The rearrangement links TRBV15 to TRBJ2-3; 9 positions match TRBD2. CDR3 size: 17 residues. Trimming at V came to 5 bases and at J to 2 bases, leaving 11 bases not matched to a gene. CDR1 and CDR2 (germline): LNHNV, YYDKDF (reference sequence). As DNA, the CDR3 is TGTGCCACCAGCTTTCGGCTAGCGGGGAGTTCCACAGATACGCAGTATTTT. It yields the protein CATSFRLAGSSTDTQYF.

The rearrangement uses TRBV27 and TRBJ2-3; 8 bases align to TRBD1. The CDR3 contains 15 residues. V shed 3 bases and J 0 bases; nucleotides not matched to a gene: 2. Germline CDR1 is MNHEY and CDR2 is SMNVEV (reference sequence). The CDR3 nucleotides are TGTGCCAGCAGTTTGGGACAGGCTAGCACAGATACGCAGTATTTT. Amino acid sequence: CASSLGQASTDTQYF.

The chain has TRBV21-1 and TRBJ2-7; the D segment call TRBD2 is taken from the table without a DNA check. TRBV21-1 constitutes a pseudogene. The CDR3 has 13 amino acids. The DNA of the CDR3 is TGTGCCAGCAGCTCCCGGGGGGTTAACGAGCAGTACTTC. As protein: CASSSRGVNEQYF.

The chain joins TRBV5-1 to TRBJ2-3; 12 bases match TRBD2. Germline V gene sequence: CDR1 SGHRS, CDR2 YFSETQ. J gave up 5 bases and V 0 bases, and 10 bases lay outside the gene matches. The CDR3 loop spans 18 amino acids. Here the CDR3 DNA reads TGCGCCAGCAGCTTGGCCCTGACTAGCGGGGGTCCGGTAGATACGCAGTATTTT. This translates into CASSLALTSGGPVDTQYF.